What follows are 30 T cell receptor beta chains derived from one specimen sequenced in a study of chemoradiotherapy in HPV16-positive cancers. The method was immunoSEQ multiplex PCR; TCRdb's version includes in-frame clones alone and lacks a portion of them. This table has roughly 4,700 clones, 79% appearing once. Source: tumor tissue, taken from a patient who underwent chemoradiotherapy. The receptors originated from a human donor with HPV-associated anogenital cancer.

The V gene is TRBV28, the J gene TRBJ2-5; 9 nucleotides align to TRBD1. Germline CDR1 MDHEN, CDR2 SYDVKM. The CDR3 extends over 15 amino acids. With V trimmed by 4 bases and J by 3 bases, 6 bases remained unmatched. The CDR3 coding sequence is TGTGCCAGCAGTTCCCCGGGACAGGGAAAAGAGACCCAGTACTTC. This translates into CASSSPGQGKETQYF.

The chain links TRBV27 to TRBJ2-7, with 10 positions matching TRBD2. CDR1 is MNHEY, CDR2 SMNVEV, per germline (reference sequence). With 0 bases clipped from V and 3 bases from J, the junction kept 2 bases outside the gene matches. The CDR3 consists of 15 residues. The chain's CDR3 is CASSLSLAGVYEQYF. The CDR3 nucleotides are TGTGCCAGCAGTTTATCTCTAGCGGGAGTCTACGAGCAGTACTTC.

This clone came up a few times. This chain connects TRBV2 to TRBJ2-7, with D tentatively TRBD2 (6 bases). The V gene's germline CDR1 is SNHLY and CDR2 FYNNEI. Trimming cost V 6 bases and J 7 bases, with 16 bases left between them. The CDR3 is 13 residues long. CDR3 protein: CASREGLEGEQYF. CDR3 nucleotides: TGTGCCAGCAGGGAGGGTCTGGAGGGTGAGCAGTACTTC.

The chain uses TRBV7-9 and TRBJ2-1, with 7 nucleotides matching TRBD2. The CDR3 spans 15 residues. Germline V gene data show CDR1 as SEHNR and CDR2 as FQNEAQ (reference sequence). V lost 5 bases and J lost 5; bases outside the gene matches: 9. The DNA of the CDR3 is TGTGCCAGCAGCCCGGGACTACGCCCCAACAATGAGCAGTTCTTC. Residues: CASSPGLRPNNEQFF.

The chain uses TRBV6-1 and TRBJ2-7, with D perhaps matching TRBD2 (6 bases). This CDR3 contains 14 residues. Germline values: CDR1 MNHNS, CDR2 SASEGT. The ends were cut back, 0 bases at V and 1 base at J, with 7 bases in the middle. CDR3 loop: CASSEAGGSYEQYF. In DNA form, the CDR3 reads TGTGCCAGCAGTGAAGCGGGGGGTTCCTACGAGCAGTACTTC.

The chain links TRBV28 to TRBJ1-5, with D tentatively TRBD1 (6 bases). There are 15 residues in the CDR3. V was trimmed by 5 bases and J by 10 bases, leaving 21 bases between them. Germline lookup yields CDR1 MDHEN and CDR2 SYDVKM. In nucleotides, the CDR3 is TGTGCCAGCAGTCCCGCAGGGGAAGAGATCAACCCCCAGCATTTT. Its protein product is CASSPAGEEINPQHF.

The genes are TRBV5-4 and TRBJ1-1; 8 bases are a match to TRBD1. V lost 2 bases and J lost 0; bases outside the gene matches: 3. CDR1 and CDR2 from the germline V gene are SGHNT and YYREEE (reference sequence). The length of the CDR3 is 15 residues. CDR3 nucleotides: TGTGCCAGCAGCTTCCAGGGGGCAATGAACACTGAAGCTTTCTTT. It encodes CASSFQGAMNTEAFF.

The V call is TRBV15, the J call TRBJ2-7; D may be TRBD1 or TRBD2 (5 bases each). Trimming removed 0 bases at V and 2 bases at J, with 11 bases between. This CDR3 contains 15 residues. Germline V gene data show CDR1 as LNHNV and CDR2 as YYDKDF (reference sequence). CDR3 sequence (DNA): TGTGCCACCAGCAGAGATAGTCAGGGACCCTACGAGCAGTACTTC. Amino acid sequence: CATSRDSQGPYEQYF.

The rearrangement uses TRBV18 and TRBJ2-7, with TRBD1 as a possible D gene (5 bases). This CDR3 has 15 residues. The V and J ends lost 0 bases and 5 bases respectively, with 14 bases between them. Germline-derived CDR1 and CDR2 are KGHSH and LQKENI. CDR3 sequence (DNA): TGTGCCAGCTCACCACCTCTCCAGGGTGTCCACGAGCAGTACTTC. Translating gives CASSPPLQGVHEQYF.

J is TRBJ2-1 and V is TRBV2; D gene unclear. The CDR3 loop spans 14 amino acids. The V gene lost 3 bases and the J gene lost 2 bases, with 8 bases spanning the gap. Germline values: CDR1 SNHLY, CDR2 FYNNEI. The CDR3: CASSDVGTYNEQFF. The CDR3 DNA reads as TGTGCCAGCAGTGATGTCGGTACCTACAATGAGCAGTTCTTC.

CDR3: CASSLAGDGYEQYF. DNA for the CDR3: TGTGCCAGCAGCTTAGCAGGGGACGGCTACGAGCAGTACTTC. This rearrangement joins TRBV7-9 to TRBJ2-7; D is possibly TRBD1 or TRBD2 (5 bases each). From germline, CDR1 is SEHNR and CDR2 FQNEAQ (reference sequence). V lost 0 bases and J lost 3, with 9 bases in between. The CDR3 is 14 amino acids.

The V and J genes are TRBV7-9 and TRBJ2-7; TRBD1 matches 9 bases. Germline lookup yields CDR1 SEHNR and CDR2 FQNEAQ (reference sequence). V gave up 5 bases and J gave up 4 bases; unmatched junction bases: 12. The CDR3 runs 16 residues. Written as DNA, the CDR3 is TGTGCCAGCAGCCTAAACCGGGACAGGGTAGTTTACGAGCAGTACTTC. Its translation: CASSLNRDRVVYEQYF.

A few counts support this clone. The chain carries TRBV27 and TRBJ1-1; D is uncertain. The V end lost 3 bases, the J end lost 0 bases, and 5 bases lay between the germline ends. Germline V CDR1 and CDR2: MNHEY, SMNVEV (reference sequence). The CDR3 length is 13 residues. CDR3 in amino acids: CASSFNLNTEAFF. The CDR3 nucleotides are TGTGCCAGCAGTTTTAACCTGAACACTGAAGCTTTCTTT.

This chain connects TRBV5-1 to TRBJ2-5, with 9 bases matching TRBD2. Germline CDR1 SGHRS, CDR2 YFSETQ. This CDR3 has 15 residues. Trimming cost V 3 bases and J 2 bases; bases outside gene matches: 5. CDR3 loop: CASSSAGGLQETQYF. In nucleotides, the CDR3 is TGCGCCAGCAGCTCGGCGGGAGGGTTACAAGAGACCCAGTACTTC. Full variable domain (outside the CDR3, taken from reference TRBV5-1 and TRBJ2-5): KAGVTQTPRYLIKTRGQQVTLSCSPISGHRSVSWYQQTPGQGLQFLFEYFSETQRNKGNFPGRFSGRQFSNSRSEMNVSTLELGDSALYLCASSSAGGLQETQYFGPGTRLLVL.

CDR3 region: CASSFGPTDTDTQYF. The CDR3 DNA reads TGTGCCAGCAGCTTCGGCCCCACCGACACAGATACGCAGTATTTT. V usage is TRBV7-2 and J usage is TRBJ2-3; D unclear. Trimming took off 3 bases at V and 2 bases at J, with 12 bases between the two ends. Germline V CDR1 and CDR2: SGHTA, FQGNSA. This CDR3 has 15 residues. The variable domain in full, completed from reference TRBV7-2 and TRBJ2-3, reads GAGVSQSPSNKVTEKGKDVELRCDPISGHTALYWYRQSLGQGLEFLIYFQGNSAPDKSGLPSDRFSAERTGGSVSTLTIQRTQQEDSAVYLCASSFGPTDTDTQYFGPGTRLTVL.

The chain recombines TRBV11-2 with TRBJ2-5, with 8 positions matching TRBD2. The CDR3 has 13 amino acids. Germline values: CDR1 SGHAT, CDR2 FQNNGV. V was clipped by 4 bases and J by 5 bases; unmatched bases: 3. In nucleotides, the CDR3 is TGTGCCAGCAGCTGGGGACTAGAGGAGACCCAGTACTTC. Its protein is CASSWGLEETQYF.

J is TRBJ1-2 and V is TRBV9, with 7 bases identical to TRBD1. Germline V gene data show CDR1 as SGDLS and CDR2 as YYNGEE. The CDR3 has 15 amino acids. V lost 1 base and J lost 2; bases outside the gene matches: 5. CDR3 DNA sequence: TGTGCCAGCAGCGTACAAGGGGGCATCAACTATGGCTACACCTTC. This codes for CASSVQGGINYGYTF.

The CDR3 nucleotides are TGCGCCAGCAGCCCGGGACTAGCGGGGTCTTGGAAAGAGACCCAGTACTTC. As protein: CASSPGLAGSWKETQYF. The V call is TRBV5-1, the J call TRBJ2-5; 13 bases map to TRBD2. Losses at the gene ends were 4 bases for V and 3 bases for J; bases not matched to a gene: 9. CDR1 and CDR2 from the germline V gene are SGHRS and YFSETQ. This CDR3 has 17 residues.

The chain is built from TRBV10-2 and TRBJ1-5; D not certain. This CDR3 region has 16 residues. Between the trimmed V and J ends, which lost 4 bases and 5 bases, there was a span of 18 bases. Germline assignment: CDR1 WSHSY and CDR2 SAAADI. CDR3 in DNA: TGCGCCAGCAGTGTCCTTGGTGGGGTCGAGGATCAGCCCCAGCATTTT. This codes for CASSVLGGVEDQPQHF.

The rearrangement links TRBV9 to TRBJ2-7, with 9 bases matching TRBD1. The CDR3 contains 15 residues. J lost 3 bases, V lost 3 bases, and 7 bases had no gene match. Germline CDR1 is SGDLS and CDR2 is YYNGEE. As DNA, the CDR3 is TGTGCCAGCAGCGCGAACCCGGGACAGGGCTACGAGCAGTACTTC. Translating gives CASSANPGQGYEQYF.

The chain carries TRBV19 and TRBJ1-5; 9 nucleotides line up with TRBD1. The junction had 6 bases not matched to a gene; V was cut back by 7 bases and J by 5 bases. Germline CDR1 LNHDA, CDR2 SQIVND (reference sequence). This CDR3 is 14 amino acids long. The CDR3 reads CASKYRQGDQPQHF. CDR3 coding DNA: TGTGCCAGTAAGTACCGACAGGGGGATCAGCCCCAGCATTTT.

The chain employs TRBV15 and TRBJ2-2, with D tentatively TRBD1 (7 bases). V shed 1 base and J shed 5 bases, with 11 bases lying between them. The CDR3 is 15 amino acids. Germline V gene data show CDR1 as LNHNV and CDR2 as YYDKDF (reference sequence). The CDR3 bases are TGTGCCACCAGCAGAGGACAGGGAGGAACCGGGGAGCTGTTTTTT. Protein: CATSRGQGGTGELFF.

Only one count was recorded for this clone. The chain links TRBV4-3 to TRBJ1-5, with D tentatively TRBD1 (5 bases). Trimming removed 7 bases from V and 5 bases from J, with 18 bases in between. The CDR3 spans 15 residues. The germline CDR1 and CDR2 sequences are LGHNA and YSLEER. The CDR3 DNA is TGCGCCAGCAAAAAGATCCCAGGGTCGGATCAGCCCCAGCATTTT. It encodes CASKKIPGSDQPQHF.

The CDR3 sequence is CASSPGGTGGPNTQYF. The DNA of the CDR3 is TGTGCCAGCAGCCCGGGCGGGACAGGGGGCCCGAATACGCAGTATTTT. The chain combines TRBV11-3 with TRBJ2-3; 12 bases are a match to TRBD1. This CDR3 has 16 residues. Per the germline V gene, CDR1 is SGHNT and CDR2 is YENEEA. V dropped 5 bases and J dropped 7; count of bases not matched to a gene: 10.

V and J are TRBV5-5 and TRBJ2-7; 7 nucleotides match TRBD1. J lost 2 bases, V lost 2 bases, and 4 bases had no gene match. This CDR3 has 14 amino acids. CDR1 and CDR2 from the germline V gene are SGHKS and YYEKEE (reference sequence). The chain's CDR3 is CASSLGGAPYEQYF. The CDR3, as DNA: TGTGCCAGCAGCTTAGGGGGCGCACCCTACGAGCAGTACTTC.

This rearrangement joins TRBV27 to TRBJ1-6; possibly TRBD1 for D (5 bases). V lost 2 bases and J 7 bases, leaving 6 bases between the germline ends. The CDR3 is 13 residues long. The germline CDR1 and CDR2 sequences are MNHEY and SMNVEV (reference sequence). The CDR3 DNA reads as TGTGCCAGCAGTTTAGGGACCAATTCACCCCTCCACTTT. The encoded protein is CASSLGTNSPLHF.

With respect to this clone: Relative to the germline gene, one junction end is altered; a read error may explain this. The V and J genes are TRBV2 and TRBJ2-7; D not resolved. Germline-derived CDR1 and CDR2 are SNHLY and FYNNEI. The CDR3 extends over 13 amino acids. The CDR3 coding sequence is TGTGCCAGCAGAGAAGGGTCATCCTACGAGCAGTACTTC. This gives the protein CASREGSSYEQYF.

The gene calls are TRBV11-2 and TRBJ1-1; perhaps TRBD1 as D (5 bases). The CDR3 covers 13 residues. Per the germline V gene, CDR1 is SGHAT and CDR2 is FQNNGV. The ends were cut back, 4 bases at V and 5 bases at J, with 11 bases in the middle. The CDR3 DNA reads as TGTGCCAGCAGCTCTAAAGGGGTAACTGAAGCTTTCTTT. Protein: CASSSKGVTEAFF.

This clone occurred once. V is TRBV19 and J is TRBJ1-5; possibly TRBD1 for D (6 bases). Per germline, CDR1 LNHDA and CDR2 SQIVND (reference sequence). V shed 6 bases and J shed 2 bases, with 17 bases lying between them. The CDR3 runs 16 residues. CDR3 bases: TGTGCCAGTAGGAAGGGGGGAGGGGATCGCAATCAGCCCCAGCATTTT. Protein product: CASRKGGGDRNQPQHF. Looking up the rest from reference TRBV19 and TRBJ1-5 gives the full variable domain: DGGITQSPKYLFRKEGQNVTLSCEQNLNHDAMYWYRQDPGQGLRLIYYSQIVNDFQKGDIAEGYSVSREKKESFPLTVTSAQKNPTAFYLCASRKGGGDRNQPQHFGDGTRLSIL.

V and J are TRBV6-5 and TRBJ2-5, with D possibly TRBD1 on 6 matching bases. This CDR3 region has 15 residues. Looked up from germline, CDR1 is MNHEY and CDR2 is SVGAGI. Trimming stripped 6 bases from V and 5 bases from J, with 19 bases between. The CDR3 reads CASRDNGQPWETQYF. The DNA for the CDR3 is TGTGCCAGCAGGGATAATGGACAGCCTTGGGAGACCCAGTACTTC.